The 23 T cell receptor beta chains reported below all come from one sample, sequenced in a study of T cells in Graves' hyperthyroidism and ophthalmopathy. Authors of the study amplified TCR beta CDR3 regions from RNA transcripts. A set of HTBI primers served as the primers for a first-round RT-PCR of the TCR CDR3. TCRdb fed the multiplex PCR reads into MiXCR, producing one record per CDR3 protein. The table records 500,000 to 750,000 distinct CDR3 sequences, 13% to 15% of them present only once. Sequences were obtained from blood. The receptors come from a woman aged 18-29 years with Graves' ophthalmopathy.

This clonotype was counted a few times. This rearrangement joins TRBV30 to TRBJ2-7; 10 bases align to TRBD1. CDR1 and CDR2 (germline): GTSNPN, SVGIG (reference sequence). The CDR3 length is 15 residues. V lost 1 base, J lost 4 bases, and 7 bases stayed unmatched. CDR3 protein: CAWSDRTGGWYEQYF. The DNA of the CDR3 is TGTGCCTGGAGTGACAGGACAGGGGGTTGGTACGAGCAGTACTTC.

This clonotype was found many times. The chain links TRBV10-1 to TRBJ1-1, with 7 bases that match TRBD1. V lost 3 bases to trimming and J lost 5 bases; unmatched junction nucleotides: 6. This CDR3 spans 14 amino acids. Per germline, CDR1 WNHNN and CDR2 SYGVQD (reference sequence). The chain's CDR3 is CASSDDREGTEAFF. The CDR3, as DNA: TGCGCCAGCAGTGACGACAGGGAGGGGACTGAAGCTTTCTTT.

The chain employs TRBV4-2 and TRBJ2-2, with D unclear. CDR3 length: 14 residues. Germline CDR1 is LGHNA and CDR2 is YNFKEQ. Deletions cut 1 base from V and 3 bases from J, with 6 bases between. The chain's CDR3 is CASSQASDTGELFF. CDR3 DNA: TGTGCCAGCAGCCAAGCTTCAGACACCGGGGAGCTGTTTTTT.

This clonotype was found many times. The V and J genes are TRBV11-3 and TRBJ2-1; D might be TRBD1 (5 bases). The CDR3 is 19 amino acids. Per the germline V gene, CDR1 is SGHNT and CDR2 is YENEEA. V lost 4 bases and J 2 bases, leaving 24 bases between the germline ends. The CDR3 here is CASSSGSGWLKDTYNEQFF. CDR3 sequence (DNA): TGTGCCAGCAGCTCAGGGTCCGGGTGGCTAAAGGATACCTACAATGAGCAGTTCTTC.

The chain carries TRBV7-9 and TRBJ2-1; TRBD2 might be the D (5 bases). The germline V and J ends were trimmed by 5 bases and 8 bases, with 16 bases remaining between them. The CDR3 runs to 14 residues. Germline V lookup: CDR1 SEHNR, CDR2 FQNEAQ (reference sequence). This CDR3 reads CASSPGGVGYEQFF. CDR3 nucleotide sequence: TGTGCCAGCAGCCCAGGAGGCGTCGGGTATGAGCAGTTCTTC.

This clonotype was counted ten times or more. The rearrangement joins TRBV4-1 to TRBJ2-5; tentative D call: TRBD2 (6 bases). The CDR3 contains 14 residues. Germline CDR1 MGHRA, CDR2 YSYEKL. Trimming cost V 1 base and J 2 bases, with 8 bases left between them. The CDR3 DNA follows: TGCGCCAGCAGCCAAGCGGAGGGGCAAGAGACCCAGTACTTC. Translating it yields CASSQAEGQETQYF.

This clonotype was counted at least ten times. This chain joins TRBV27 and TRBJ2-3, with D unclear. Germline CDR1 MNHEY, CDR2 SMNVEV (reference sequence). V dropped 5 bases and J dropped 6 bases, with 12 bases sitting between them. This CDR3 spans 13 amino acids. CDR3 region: CASSPINPDTQYF. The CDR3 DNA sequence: TGTGCCAGCAGTCCTATAAACCCCGATACGCAGTATTTT.

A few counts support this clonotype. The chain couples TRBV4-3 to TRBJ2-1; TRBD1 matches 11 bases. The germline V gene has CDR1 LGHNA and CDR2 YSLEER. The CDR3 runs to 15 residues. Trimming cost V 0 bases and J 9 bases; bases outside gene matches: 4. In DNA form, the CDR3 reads TGCGCCAGCAGCCAAGACGGACAGGGGGCGAGTGAGCAGTTCTTC. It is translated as CASSQDGQGASEQFF.

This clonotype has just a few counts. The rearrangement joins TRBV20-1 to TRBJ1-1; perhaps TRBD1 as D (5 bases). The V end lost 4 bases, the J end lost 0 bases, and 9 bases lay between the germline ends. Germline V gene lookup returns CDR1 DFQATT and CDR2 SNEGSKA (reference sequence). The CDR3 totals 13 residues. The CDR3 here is CSAIEQVNTEAFF. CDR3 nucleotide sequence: TGCAGTGCTATCGAACAGGTGAACACTGAAGCTTTCTTT.

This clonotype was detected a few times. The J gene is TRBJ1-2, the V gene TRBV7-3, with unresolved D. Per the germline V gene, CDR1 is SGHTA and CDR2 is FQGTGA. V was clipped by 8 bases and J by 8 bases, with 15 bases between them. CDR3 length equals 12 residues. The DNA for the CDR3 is TGTGCCAGCTCTAGACCCCCCGAGGGCTACACCTTC. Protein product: CASSRPPEGYTF.

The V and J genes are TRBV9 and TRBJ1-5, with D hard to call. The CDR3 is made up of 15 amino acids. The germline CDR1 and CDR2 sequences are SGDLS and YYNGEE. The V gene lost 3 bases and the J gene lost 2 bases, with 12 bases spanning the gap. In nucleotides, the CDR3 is TGTGCCAGCAGCGGCGCAGGTGTCGGCAATCAGCCCCAGCATTTT. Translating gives CASSGAGVGNQPQHF. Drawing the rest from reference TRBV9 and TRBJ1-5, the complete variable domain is DSGVTQTPKHLITATGQRVTLRCSPRSGDLSVYWYQQSLDQGLQFLIQYYNGEERAKGNILERFSAQQFPDLHSELNLSSLELGDSALYFCASSGAGVGNQPQHFGDGTRLSIL.

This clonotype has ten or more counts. The DNA of the CDR3 is TGCAGTGCTAGAGAGCTGCAGGGGGACTACAATGAGCAGTTCTTC. Its protein product is CSARELQGDYNEQFF. This chain joins TRBV20-1 and TRBJ2-1; 7 bases map to TRBD1. Germline CDR1 reads DFQATT; CDR2 reads SNEGSKA (reference sequence). The CDR3 loop spans 15 amino acids. Losses at the gene ends were 0 bases for V and 3 bases for J; bases not matched to a gene: 5.

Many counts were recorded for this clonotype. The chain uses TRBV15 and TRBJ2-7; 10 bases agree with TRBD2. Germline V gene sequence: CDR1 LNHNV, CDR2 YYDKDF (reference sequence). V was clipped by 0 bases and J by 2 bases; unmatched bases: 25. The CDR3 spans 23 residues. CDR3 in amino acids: CATSRDKEREGPLVILKTYEQYF. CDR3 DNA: TGTGCCACCAGCAGAGATAAGGAGCGGGAGGGGCCTCTCGTTATATTAAAAACCTACGAGCAGTACTTC.

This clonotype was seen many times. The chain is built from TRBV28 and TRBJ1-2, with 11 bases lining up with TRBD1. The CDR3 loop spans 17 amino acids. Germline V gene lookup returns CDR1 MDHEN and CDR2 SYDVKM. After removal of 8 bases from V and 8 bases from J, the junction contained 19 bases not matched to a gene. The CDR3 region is CASGLAGTGGPREGYTF. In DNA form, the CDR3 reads TGTGCCAGCGGCCTGGCCGGGACAGGGGGTCCCAGGGAAGGCTACACCTTC.

The CDR3 coding sequence is TGTGCCTGGAGGGGGCCGGCCGGGCAGTACTTC. It specifies CAWRGPAGQYF. The rearrangement joins TRBV30 to TRBJ2-7; perhaps TRBD1 as D (5 bases). CDR1 is GTSNPN, CDR2 SVGIG, per germline (reference sequence). There are 11 residues in the CDR3. V was trimmed by 3 bases and J by 9 bases, leaving 12 bases between them.

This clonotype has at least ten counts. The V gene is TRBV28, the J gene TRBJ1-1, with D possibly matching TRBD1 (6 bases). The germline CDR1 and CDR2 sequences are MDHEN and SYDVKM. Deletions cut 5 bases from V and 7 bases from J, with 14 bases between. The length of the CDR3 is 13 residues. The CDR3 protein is CASSPPGHYEAFF. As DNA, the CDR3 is TGTGCCAGCAGTCCCCCGGGACATTATGAAGCTTTCTTT.

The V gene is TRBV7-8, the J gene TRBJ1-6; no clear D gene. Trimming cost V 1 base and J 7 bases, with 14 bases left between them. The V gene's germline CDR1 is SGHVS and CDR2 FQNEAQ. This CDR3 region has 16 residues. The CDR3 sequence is CASSLETPKYNSPLHF. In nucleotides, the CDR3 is TGTGCCAGCAGCTTAGAGACTCCGAAGTACAATTCACCCCTCCACTTT.

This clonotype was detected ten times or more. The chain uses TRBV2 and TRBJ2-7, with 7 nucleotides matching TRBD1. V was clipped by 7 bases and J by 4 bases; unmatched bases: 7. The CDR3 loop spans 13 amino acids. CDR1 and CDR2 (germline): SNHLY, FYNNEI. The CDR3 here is CASKQGTRYEQYF. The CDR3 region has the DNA TGTGCCAGCAAACAGGGGACCAGGTACGAGCAGTACTTC.

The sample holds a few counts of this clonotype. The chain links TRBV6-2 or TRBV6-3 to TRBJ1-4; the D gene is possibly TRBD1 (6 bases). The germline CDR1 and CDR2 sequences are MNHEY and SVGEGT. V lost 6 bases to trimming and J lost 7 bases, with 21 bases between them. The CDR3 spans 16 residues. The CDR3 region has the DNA TGTGCCAGCAGCCCTCGTGGGGGGGGCCGGTTTGAAAAACTGTTTTTT. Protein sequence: CASSPRGGGRFEKLFF.

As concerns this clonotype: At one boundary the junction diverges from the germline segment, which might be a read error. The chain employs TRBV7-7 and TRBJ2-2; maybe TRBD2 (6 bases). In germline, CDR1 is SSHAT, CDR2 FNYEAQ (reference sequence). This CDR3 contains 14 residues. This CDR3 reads CASSRLALDGELFF. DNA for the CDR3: TGTGCTAGCAGTCGCCTAGCGTTAGACGGGGAGCTGTTTTTT. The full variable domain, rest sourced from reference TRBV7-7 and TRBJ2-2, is GAGVSQSPRYKVTKRGQDVTLRCDPISSHATLYWYQQALGQGPEFLTYFNYEAQPDKSGLPSDRFSAERPEGSISTLTIQRTEQRDSAMYRCASSRLALDGELFFGEGSRLTVL.

The CDR3 DNA reads TGCGCCAGCAGCCCTCAAGGGGGGACTAGCGGGATCTTGCAGTACTTC. Protein sequence: CASSPQGGTSGILQYF. The J gene is TRBJ2-7, the V gene TRBV4-3; TRBD2 agrees at 13 bases. With V trimmed by 4 bases and J by 9 bases, 12 bases remained unmatched. CDR1 is LGHNA and CDR2 is YSLEER in the germline V gene. The CDR3 runs 16 residues.

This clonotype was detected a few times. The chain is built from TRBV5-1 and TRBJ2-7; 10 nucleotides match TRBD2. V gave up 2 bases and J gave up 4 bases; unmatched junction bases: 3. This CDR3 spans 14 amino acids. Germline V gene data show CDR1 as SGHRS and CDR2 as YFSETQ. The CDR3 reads CASSFELAGYEQYF. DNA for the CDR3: TGCGCCAGCAGCTTTGAACTAGCGGGGTACGAGCAGTACTTC.

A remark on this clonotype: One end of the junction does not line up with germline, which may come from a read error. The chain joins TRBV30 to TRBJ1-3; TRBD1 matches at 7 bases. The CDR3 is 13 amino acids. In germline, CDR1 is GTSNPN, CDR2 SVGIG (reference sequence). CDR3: CTWDSPSGNTIYF. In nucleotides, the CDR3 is TGTACCTGGGACAGTCCCTCTGGAAACACCATATATTTT.